This TCR beta chain is drawn from a study of blood T cell repertoires in COVID-19. Study background: Acute-phase and convalescent COVID-19 samples originated in the United States, Italy and Spain. Nucleic acid was either cDNA or gDNA, and it came from T cells, B-cell-depleted T cells, or PBMCs.

The germline V gene has CDR1 DFQATT and CDR2 SNEGSKA (reference sequence). Trimming cost V 3 bases and J 9 bases; bases outside gene matches: 15. The CDR3 is 16 amino acids. Source study methods: Amplified reference gene primers provided the basis for estimating nucleated cell counts. Sequencing used immunoSEQ multiplex PCR; TCRdb keeps in-frame clones, though not all of them. V, J and clone size are taken as reported in that table, and D and trimming were inferred from the DNA itself. Here the sample spans tens of thousands of clones, around 81% being singletons. The chain links TRBV20-1 to TRBJ2-3; 10 positions match TRBD2. Sequencing was performed on peripheral blood. This TCR derives from a man aged 45-65 years with acute or convalescent COVID-19. CDR3 protein: CSASPQAGGPEGTQYF. The CDR3 bases are TGCAGTGCTAGTCCTCAAGCGGGAGGGCCGGAGGGGACGCAGTATTTT.